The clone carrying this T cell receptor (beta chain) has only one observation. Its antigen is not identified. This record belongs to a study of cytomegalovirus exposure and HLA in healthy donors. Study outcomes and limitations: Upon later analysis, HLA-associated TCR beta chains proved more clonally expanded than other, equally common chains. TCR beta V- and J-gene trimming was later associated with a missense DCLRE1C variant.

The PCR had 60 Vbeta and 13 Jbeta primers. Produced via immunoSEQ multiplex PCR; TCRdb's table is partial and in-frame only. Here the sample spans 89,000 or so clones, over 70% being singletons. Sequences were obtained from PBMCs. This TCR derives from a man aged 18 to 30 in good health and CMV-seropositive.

Written as DNA, the CDR3 is TGTGCCAGCAGTGTAGATGGTTGGGCAGGGGGTCCGTTCTTC. It encodes CASSVDGWAGGPFF. The rearrangement uses TRBV25-1 and TRBJ2-1; 7 nucleotides match TRBD1. V lost 4 bases, J lost 15 bases, and 15 bases stayed unmatched. The CDR3 extends over 14 amino acids. Germline V gene sequence: CDR1 MGHDK, CDR2 SYGVNS.